This T cell receptor (beta chain) comes out of a study of cytomegalovirus exposure and HLA in healthy donors. PCR primers comprised 60 Vbeta and 13 Jbeta primers. Clones were sequenced by immunoSEQ multiplex PCR, and TCRdb holds only the in-frame ones, with some missing. The table shows some 180,000 clones, with about 83% occurring only once. CDR1 and CDR2 (germline): SGHVS, FNYEAQ. The CDR3 totals 15 residues. V was pared by 4 bases and J by 8 bases, with 17 bases between. Sequencing was performed on PBMCs. This clonotype originated in a female donor in good health and CMV-seronegative. The chain uses TRBV7-6 and TRBJ1-4; possibly TRBD1 for D (5 bases). The CDR3 is CASSSYAGREEKLFF. CDR3 nucleotides: TGTGCCAGCAGCTCCTATGCGGGGCGAGAGGAAAAACTGTTTTTT.